This TCR beta chain was sequenced in a study of T cell changes during pregnancy in multiple sclerosis. The CDR3 sequence is 14 residues long. CDR1 and CDR2 from the germline V gene are SGHRS and YFSETQ. Trimming removed 3 bases from V and 0 bases from J, with 6 bases in between. The table came from immunoSEQ multiplex PCR; TCRdb's copy has only in-frame clones and leaves some out. The sample has 95,000 to 150,000 clones, roughly 92% seen once. The chain joins TRBV5-1 to TRBJ2-2; maybe TRBD1 (5 bases). The source of this sequence is a female donor with multiple sclerosis, enrolled in a pregnancy study. Source: peripheral blood, taken before pregnancy. The CDR3 coding sequence is TGCGCCAGCAGCTCAGGGTCGAACACCGGGGAGCTGTTTTTT. Protein sequence: CASSSGSNTGELFF.